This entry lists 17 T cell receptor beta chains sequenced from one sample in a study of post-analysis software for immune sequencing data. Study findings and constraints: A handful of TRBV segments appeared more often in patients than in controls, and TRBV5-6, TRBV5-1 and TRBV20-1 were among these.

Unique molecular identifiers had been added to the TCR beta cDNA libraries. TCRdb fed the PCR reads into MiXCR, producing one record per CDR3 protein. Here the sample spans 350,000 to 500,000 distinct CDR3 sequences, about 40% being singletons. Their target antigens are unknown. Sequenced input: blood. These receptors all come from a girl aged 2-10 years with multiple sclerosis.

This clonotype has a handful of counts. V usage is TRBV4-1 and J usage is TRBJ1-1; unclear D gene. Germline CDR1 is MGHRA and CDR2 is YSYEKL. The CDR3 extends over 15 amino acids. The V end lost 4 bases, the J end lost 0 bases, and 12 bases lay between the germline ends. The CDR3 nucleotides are TGCGCCAGCAGCCTCACGCGGATCATGAACACTGAAGCTTTCTTT. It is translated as CASSLTRIMNTEAFF.

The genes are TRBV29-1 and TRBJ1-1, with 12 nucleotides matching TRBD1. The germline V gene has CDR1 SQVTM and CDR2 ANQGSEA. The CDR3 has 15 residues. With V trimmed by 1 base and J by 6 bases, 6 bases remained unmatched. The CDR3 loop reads CSVEAYRDRGPEAFF. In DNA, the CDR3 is TGCAGCGTTGAAGCGTACCGGGACAGGGGGCCTGAAGCTTTCTTT.

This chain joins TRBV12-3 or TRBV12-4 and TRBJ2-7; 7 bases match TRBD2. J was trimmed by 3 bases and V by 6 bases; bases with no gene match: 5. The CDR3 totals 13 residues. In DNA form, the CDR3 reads TGTGCCAGCAGCTTGGGGGGGGTCTACGAGCAGTACTTC. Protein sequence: CASSLGGVYEQYF.

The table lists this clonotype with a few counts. The CDR3 spells CASSLVGGGADTQYF. CDR3 DNA: TGTGCCAGCAGCTTAGTTGGGGGGGGAGCAGATACGCAGTATTTT. The V gene is TRBV11-2, the J gene TRBJ2-3; TRBD2 aligns across 7 bases. Germline values: CDR1 SGHAT, CDR2 FQNNGV. Trimming cost V 1 base and J 4 bases; bases outside gene matches: 5. The CDR3 is made up of 15 amino acids. Full variable domain (missing parts from reference TRBV11-2 and TRBJ2-3): EAGVAQSPRYKIIEKRQSVAFWCNPISGHATLYWYQQILGQGPKLLIQFQNNGVVDDSQLPKDRFSAERLKGVDSTLKIQPAKLEDSAVYLCASSLVGGGADTQYFGPGTRLTVL.

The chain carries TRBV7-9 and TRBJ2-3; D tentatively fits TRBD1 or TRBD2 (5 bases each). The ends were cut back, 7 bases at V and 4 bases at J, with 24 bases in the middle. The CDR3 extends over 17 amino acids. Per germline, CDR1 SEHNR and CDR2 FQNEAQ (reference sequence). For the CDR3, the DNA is TGTGCCAGCACCTTCCGGGGACGGGATCTTTTCCCAGATACGCAGTATTTT. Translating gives CASTFRGRDLFPDTQYF.

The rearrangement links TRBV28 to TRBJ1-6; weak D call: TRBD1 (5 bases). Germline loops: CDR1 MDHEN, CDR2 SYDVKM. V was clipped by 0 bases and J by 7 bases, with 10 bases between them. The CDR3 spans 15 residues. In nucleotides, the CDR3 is TGTGCCAGCAGTTTATGGCGGGGACGCAATTCACCCCTCCACTTT. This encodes CASSLWRGRNSPLHF.

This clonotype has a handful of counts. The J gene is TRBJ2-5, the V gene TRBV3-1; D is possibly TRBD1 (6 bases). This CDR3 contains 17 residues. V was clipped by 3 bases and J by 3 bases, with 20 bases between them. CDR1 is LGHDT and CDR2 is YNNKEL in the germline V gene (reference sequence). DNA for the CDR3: TGTGCCAGCAGCCAGCTCTTTCGGCAGGGGCTAAAAGAGACCCAGTACTTC. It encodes CASSQLFRQGLKETQYF.

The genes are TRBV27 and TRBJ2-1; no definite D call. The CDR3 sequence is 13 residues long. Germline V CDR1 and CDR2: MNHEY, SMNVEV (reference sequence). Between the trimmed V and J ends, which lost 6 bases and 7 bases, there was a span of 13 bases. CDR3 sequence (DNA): TGTGCCAGCAGCATGGGTCCCGTAAATGAGCAGTTCTTC. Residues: CASSMGPVNEQFF.

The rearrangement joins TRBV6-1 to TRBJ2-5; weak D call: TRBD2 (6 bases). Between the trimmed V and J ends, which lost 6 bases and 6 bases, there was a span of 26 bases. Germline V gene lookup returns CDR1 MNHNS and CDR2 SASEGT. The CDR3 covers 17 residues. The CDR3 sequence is CASSPEFLRDLGQTQYF. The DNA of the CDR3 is TGTGCCAGCAGCCCTGAATTCCTCCGGGACTTAGGGCAGACCCAGTACTTC.

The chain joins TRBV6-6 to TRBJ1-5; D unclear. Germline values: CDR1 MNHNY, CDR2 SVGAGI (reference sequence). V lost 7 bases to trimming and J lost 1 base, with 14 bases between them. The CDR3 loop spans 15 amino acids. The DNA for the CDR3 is TGTGCCAGCAAAGATTCCGATGACAGCAATCAGCCCCAGCATTTT. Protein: CASKDSDDSNQPQHF.

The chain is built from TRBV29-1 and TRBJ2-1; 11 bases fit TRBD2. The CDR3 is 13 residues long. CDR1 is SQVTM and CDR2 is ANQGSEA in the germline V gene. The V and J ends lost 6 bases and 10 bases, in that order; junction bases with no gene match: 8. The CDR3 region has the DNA TGCAGCGTGATCAGACTAGCGGGACAAGAGCAGTTCTTC. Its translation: CSVIRLAGQEQFF.

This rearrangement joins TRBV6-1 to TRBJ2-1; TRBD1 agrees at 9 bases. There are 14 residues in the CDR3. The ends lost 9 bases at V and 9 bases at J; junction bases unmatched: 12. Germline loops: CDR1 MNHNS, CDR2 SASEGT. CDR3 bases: TGTGCCAGTCGTTTGGACAGGGGTACACTTGAGCAGTTCTTC. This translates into CASRLDRGTLEQFF.

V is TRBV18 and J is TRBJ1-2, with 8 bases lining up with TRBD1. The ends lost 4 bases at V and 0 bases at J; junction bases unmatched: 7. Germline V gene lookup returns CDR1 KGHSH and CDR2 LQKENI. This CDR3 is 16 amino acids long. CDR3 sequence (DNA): TGTGCCAGCTCACTGGACAGGGCTCGAGCTAACTATGGCTACACCTTC. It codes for CASSLDRARANYGYTF. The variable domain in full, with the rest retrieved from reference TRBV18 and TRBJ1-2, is NAGVMQNPRHLVRRRGQEARLRCSPMKGHSHVYWYRQLPEEGLKFMVYLQKENIIDESGMPKERFSAEFPKEGPSILRIQQVVRGDSAAYFCASSLDRARANYGYTFGSGTRLTVV.

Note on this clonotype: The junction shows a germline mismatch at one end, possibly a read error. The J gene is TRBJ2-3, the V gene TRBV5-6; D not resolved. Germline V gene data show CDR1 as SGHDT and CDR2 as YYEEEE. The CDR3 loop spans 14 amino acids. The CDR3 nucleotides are TGTGCCAGCAGCTTGATAGCCAGCAGAGATACGCAGTATTTT. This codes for CASSLIASRDTQYF.

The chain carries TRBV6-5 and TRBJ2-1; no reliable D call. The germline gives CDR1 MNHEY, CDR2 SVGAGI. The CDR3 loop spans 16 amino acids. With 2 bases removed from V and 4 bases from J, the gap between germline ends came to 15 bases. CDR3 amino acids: CASSYEYPYAYNEQFF. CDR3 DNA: TGTGCCAGCAGTTACGAGTACCCTTACGCTTACAATGAGCAGTTCTTC.

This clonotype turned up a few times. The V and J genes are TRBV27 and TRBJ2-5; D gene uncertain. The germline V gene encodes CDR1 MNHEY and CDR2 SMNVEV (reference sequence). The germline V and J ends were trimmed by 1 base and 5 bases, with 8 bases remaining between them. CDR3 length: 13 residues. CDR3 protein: CASSLWNGETQYF. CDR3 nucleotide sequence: TGTGCCAGCAGTTTATGGAATGGGGAGACCCAGTACTTC.

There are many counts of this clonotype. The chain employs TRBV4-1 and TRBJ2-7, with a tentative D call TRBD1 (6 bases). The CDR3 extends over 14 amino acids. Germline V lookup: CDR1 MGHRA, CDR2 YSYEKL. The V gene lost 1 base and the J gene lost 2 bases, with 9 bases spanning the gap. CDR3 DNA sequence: TGCGCCAGCAGCCAAGCCCCAGGGGCCTACGAGCAGTACTTC. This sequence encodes CASSQAPGAYEQYF.